This TCR beta chain is from a study of T cell repertoires in cytomegalovirus infection. As for the study in general: In the study, CMV epitopes included recently identified HLA-C-restricted and well-studied HLA-B-restricted ones. Study findings and constraints: Using cumulative public TCR beta family frequency, the authors identified those who carried CMV together with the relevant HLA.

The CDR3 extends over 15 amino acids. The germline V gene has CDR1 SEHNR and CDR2 FQNEAQ (reference sequence). The V gene end was trimmed by 1 base and the J gene end by 0 bases; junction bases not matched to a gene: 1. Using its own MiXCR run on the reads, TCRdb lists one record per CDR3 protein. The table has about 920,000 distinct CDR3 sequences, approximately 33% seen once; the top ten hold about an eighth. In its sample, this clonotype was seen many times. Its target is not known. This specimen consisted of cultured CD8+ T cells from PBMCs, obtained from culture after CMV antigen stimulation. The V gene is TRBV7-9, the J gene TRBJ2-7, with 9 nucleotides matching TRBD2. This TCR was sampled from a human donor in good health (CMV status not recorded). Some clones in this sample may be carry-over from other donors' samples. The CDR3 sequence is CASSLGRGGSYEQYV. CDR3 sequence (DNA): TGTGCCAGCAGCTTAGGGCGGGGGGGCTCCTACGAGCAGTACGTC.